This T cell receptor beta chain stems from a study of Graves' ophthalmopathy and Graves' hyperthyroidism. Study-level points and caveats: Ophthalmopathy progression was predicted with under 71% sensitivity and 72% to 75% specificity.

Amplifying from RNA transcripts, the study obtained TCR beta CDR3 regions. First-round RT-PCR used HTBI primers; second-round multiplex PCR followed. TCRdb fed the multiplex PCR reads into MiXCR, producing one record per CDR3 protein. This table holds about 220,000 distinct CDR3 sequences, 20% to 25% found once. The germline CDR1 and CDR2 sequences are LGHNA and YNFKEQ. The CDR3 consists of 20 residues. Trimming took 4 bases from V and 7 from J; bases not matched to a gene: 21. Only a few counts were recorded for this clonotype. Antigen unknown. Every ophthalmopathy donor presented moderate-to-severe activity, CAS ≥3, NOSPECS ≥4 and duration under 3 months.

The J gene is TRBJ2-7, the V gene TRBV4-2; 14 nucleotides align to TRBD2. This receptor was obtained from a woman in her 50s with Graves' ophthalmopathy. Sequencing was performed on peripheral blood. Written as DNA, the CDR3 is TGTGCCAGCAGCCCAATGAAGGGGGCGCAGGGACTAGCGGGAGTGGGTGAGCAGTACTTC. This encodes CASSPMKGAQGLAGVGEQYF.